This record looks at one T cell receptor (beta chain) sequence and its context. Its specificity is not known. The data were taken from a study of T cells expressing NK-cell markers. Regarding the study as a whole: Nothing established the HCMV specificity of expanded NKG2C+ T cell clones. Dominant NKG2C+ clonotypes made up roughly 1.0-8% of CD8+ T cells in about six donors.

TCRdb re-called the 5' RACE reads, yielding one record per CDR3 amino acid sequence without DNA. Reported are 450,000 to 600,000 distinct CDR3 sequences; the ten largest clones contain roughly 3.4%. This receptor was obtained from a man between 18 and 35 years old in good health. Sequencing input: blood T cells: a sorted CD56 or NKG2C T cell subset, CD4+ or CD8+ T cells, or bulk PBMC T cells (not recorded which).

This CDR3 reads CASRPTGEATQYF. The chain joins TRBV10-2 to TRBJ2-5; lacking DNA, the TRBD1 call made by TCRdb goes unchecked. Germline CDR1 WSHSY, CDR2 SAAADI. CDR3 length: 13 residues.